Listed here are 2 T cell receptor beta chains from one sample, sequenced in a study of a mutant IDH1 vaccine in newly diagnosed glioma. The method was immunoSEQ multiplex PCR; TCRdb's version includes in-frame clones alone and lacks a portion of them. Here the sample spans under 65,000 clones, about 83% being singletons. Sample time point: baseline, week 1 (first vaccination visit). Treatment defined: pre-vaccination baseline after standard-of-care therapy. The source was PBMCs, collected from a glioma patient treated with radiotherapy, temozolomide or both. The receptors were sampled from a woman between 35 and 50 years old with glioma.

The V call is TRBV18, the J call TRBJ2-2; D uncertain. CDR1 is KGHSH and CDR2 is LQKENI in the germline V gene. The CDR3 runs 14 residues. V was pared by 3 bases and J by 6 bases, with 11 bases between. CDR3 sequence (DNA): TGTGCCAGCTCACCCCTTAGAGAGGCCGGGGAGCTGTTTTTT. It encodes CASSPLREAGELFF.

V gene TRBV5-1 combines with J gene TRBJ2-7; no clear D gene. This CDR3 contains 11 residues. Between the trimmed V and J ends, which lost 2 bases and 3 bases, there was a span of 3 bases. Per germline, CDR1 SGHRS and CDR2 YFSETQ. The CDR3 spells CASSFGYEQYF. DNA of the CDR3: TGCGCCAGCAGCTTTGGCTACGAGCAGTACTTC.